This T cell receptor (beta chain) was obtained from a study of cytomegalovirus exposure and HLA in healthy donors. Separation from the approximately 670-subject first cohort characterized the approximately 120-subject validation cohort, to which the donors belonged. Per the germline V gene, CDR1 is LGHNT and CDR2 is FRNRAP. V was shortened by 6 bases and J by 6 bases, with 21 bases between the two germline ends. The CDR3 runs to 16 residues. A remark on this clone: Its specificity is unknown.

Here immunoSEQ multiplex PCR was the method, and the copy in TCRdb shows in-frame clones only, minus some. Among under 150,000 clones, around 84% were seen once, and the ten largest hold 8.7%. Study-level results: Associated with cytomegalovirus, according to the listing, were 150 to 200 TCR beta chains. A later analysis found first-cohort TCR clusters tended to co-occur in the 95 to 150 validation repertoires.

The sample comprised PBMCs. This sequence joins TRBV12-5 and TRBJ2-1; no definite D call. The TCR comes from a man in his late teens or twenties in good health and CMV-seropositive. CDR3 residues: CASGPYMELLLNEQFF. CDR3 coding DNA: TGTGCTAGTGGACCTTATATGGAGCTCCTCCTCAATGAGCAGTTCTTC.